One sample yielded the 12 T cell receptor beta chains listed below, sequenced in a study of blood T cell repertoires in COVID-19. Clones were sequenced by immunoSEQ multiplex PCR, and TCRdb holds only the in-frame ones, with some missing. The sample yields 92,000 or so clones, about 91% seen once. Sequencing used peripheral blood. These receptors originate from a man aged 55 to 70 with acute or convalescent COVID-19.

V and J are TRBV4-2 and TRBJ2-6, with 12 bases identical to TRBD1. The CDR3 has 17 amino acids. Germline loops: CDR1 LGHNA, CDR2 YNFKEQ. The V gene end was trimmed by 4 bases and the J gene end by 2 bases; junction bases not matched to a gene: 3. This CDR3 reads CASSPGTGGAGANVLTF. CDR3 DNA sequence: TGTGCCAGCAGCCCCGGGACAGGGGGCGCTGGGGCCAACGTCCTGACTTTC.

The chain recombines TRBV5-1 with TRBJ2-5; D call uncertain. CDR1 is SGHRS, CDR2 YFSETQ, per germline. Trimming left V 0 bases short and J 6 bases short, with 12 bases between. The CDR3 consists of 14 residues. The CDR3 protein is CASSLGPGLQTQYF. CDR3 coding DNA: TGCGCCAGCAGCTTGGGGCCGGGTCTGCAGACCCAGTACTTC.

The chain links TRBV5-1 to TRBJ1-1; 7 nucleotides match TRBD1. The junction had 9 bases not matched to a gene; V was cut back by 1 base and J by 0 bases. Looked up from germline, CDR1 is SGHRS and CDR2 is YFSETQ. This CDR3 has 17 residues. This CDR3 reads CASSLSRDSSMNTEAFF. The DNA for the CDR3 is TGCGCCAGCAGCTTGTCCCGGGACAGTTCGATGAACACTGAAGCTTTCTTT.

This chain uses TRBV18 with TRBJ1-6; 7 bases line up with TRBD1. The CDR3 loop spans 16 amino acids. The germline CDR1 and CDR2 sequences are KGHSH and LQKENI. After removal of 2 bases from V and 4 bases from J, the junction contained 5 bases not matched to a gene. The CDR3 region has the DNA TGTGCCAGCTCACCAACCGGGACAGATTATAATTCACCCCTCCACTTT. It translates to CASSPTGTDYNSPLHF. The full variable domain, rest sourced from reference TRBV18 and TRBJ1-6, is NAGVMQNPRHLVRRRGQEARLRCSPMKGHSHVYWYRQLPEEGLKFMVYLQKENIIDESGMPKERFSAEFPKEGPSILRIQQVVRGDSAAYFCASSPTGTDYNSPLHFGNGTRLTVT.

The chain uses TRBV19 and TRBJ2-2; 8 bases are shared with TRBD1. After removal of 6 bases from V and 3 bases from J, the junction contained 6 bases not matched to a gene. Germline V lookup: CDR1 LNHDA, CDR2 SQIVND (reference sequence). CDR3 size: 15 residues. The CDR3 reads CASRTGQVDTGELFF. The DNA for the CDR3 is TGTGCCAGTAGGACGGGACAGGTAGACACCGGGGAGCTGTTTTTT. Full variable domain (outside the CDR3, taken from reference TRBV19 and TRBJ2-2): DGGITQSPKYLFRKEGQNVTLSCEQNLNHDAMYWYRQDPGQGLRLIYYSQIVNDFQKGDIAEGYSVSREKKESFPLTVTSAQKNPTAFYLCASRTGQVDTGELFFGEGSRLTVL.

This clone was seen a handful of times. J is TRBJ1-1 and V is TRBV10-2; D is uncertain. The V end lost 6 bases, the J end lost 3 bases, and 11 bases lay between the germline ends. The CDR3 runs to 13 residues. The V gene's germline CDR1 is WSHSY and CDR2 SAAADI. CDR3 protein: CASSAKRDTEAFF. CDR3 DNA: TGCGCCAGCAGCGCCAAGAGGGACACTGAAGCTTTCTTT.

The V call is TRBV7-2, the J call TRBJ2-1; 11 bases fit TRBD1. The germline V gene encodes CDR1 SGHTA and CDR2 FQGNSA. The CDR3 has 15 residues. The V gene end was trimmed by 4 bases and the J gene end by 7 bases; junction bases not matched to a gene: 6. This chain's CDR3 is CASSSRDRGTNEQFF. CDR3 DNA: TGTGCCAGCAGCTCCAGGGACAGGGGGACGAATGAGCAGTTCTTC.

The chain carries TRBV12-3 or TRBV12-4 and TRBJ1-1, with D unresolved. With 5 bases removed from V and 1 base from J, the gap between germline ends came to 8 bases. The CDR3 contains 13 residues. CDR3: CASSPQPNTEAFF. The CDR3 bases are TGTGCCAGCAGTCCACAGCCGAACACTGAAGCTTTCTTT.

The chain carries TRBV10-2 and TRBJ1-1; D is ambiguous. The length of the CDR3 is 18 residues. V lost 2 bases to trimming and J lost 0 bases, with 19 bases between them. Germline V gene lookup returns CDR1 WSHSY and CDR2 SAAADI. The CDR3 coding sequence is TGCGCCAGCAGTGAGCCCAAATCAGGTCTACGCATGAACACTGAAGCTTTCTTT. This encodes CASSEPKSGLRMNTEAFF.

V gene TRBV6-5 combines with J gene TRBJ1-1; 8 nucleotides match TRBD1. The V gene end was trimmed by 6 bases and the J gene end by 3 bases; junction bases not matched to a gene: 6. The germline V gene has CDR1 MNHEY and CDR2 SVGAGI. The CDR3 covers 14 residues. In DNA, the CDR3 is TGTGCCAGCAGAAACCGGGACAGGCACACTGAAGCTTTCTTT. It yields the protein CASRNRDRHTEAFF.

This clone was counted a single time. This chain connects TRBV4-2 to TRBJ2-5; D is undetermined. Germline CDR1 and CDR2: LGHNA and YNFKEQ. V was cut by 5 bases and J by 5 bases, with 9 bases left in between. The CDR3 is 12 amino acids. The CDR3: CASSSNRETQYF. In DNA, the CDR3 is TGTGCCAGCAGCTCGAATCGGGAGACCCAGTACTTC.

The chain joins TRBV15 to TRBJ1-5; 8 bases match TRBD1. There are 15 residues in the CDR3. The J segment lost 5 bases and the V segment lost 0 bases, leaving 3 bases of the junction unmatched. CDR1 is LNHNV, CDR2 YYDKDF, per germline (reference sequence). The CDR3 nucleotides read TGTGCCACCAGCAGAGAGCCGACAGGGGATCAGCCCCAGCATTTT. This codes for CATSREPTGDQPQHF.